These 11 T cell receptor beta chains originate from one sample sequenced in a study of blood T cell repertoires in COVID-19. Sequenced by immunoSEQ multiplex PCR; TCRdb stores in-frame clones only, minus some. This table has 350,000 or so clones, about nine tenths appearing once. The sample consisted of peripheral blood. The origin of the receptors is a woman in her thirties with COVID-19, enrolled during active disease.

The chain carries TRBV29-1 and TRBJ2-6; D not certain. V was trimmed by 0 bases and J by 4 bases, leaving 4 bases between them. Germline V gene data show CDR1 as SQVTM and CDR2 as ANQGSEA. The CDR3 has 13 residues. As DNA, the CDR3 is TGCAGCGTTGAAGAGAGCGGGGCCAACGTCCTGACTTTC. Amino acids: CSVEESGANVLTF.

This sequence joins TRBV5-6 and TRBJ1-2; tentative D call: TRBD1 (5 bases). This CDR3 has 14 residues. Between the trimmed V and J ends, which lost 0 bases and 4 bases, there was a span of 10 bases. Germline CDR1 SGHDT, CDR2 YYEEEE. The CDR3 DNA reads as TGTGCCAGCAGCTTGGAGACAGAACCCTATGGCTACACCTTC. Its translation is CASSLETEPYGYTF. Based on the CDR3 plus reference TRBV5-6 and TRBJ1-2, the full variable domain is DAGVTQSPTHLIKTRGQQVTLRCSPKSGHDTVSWYQQALGQGPQFIFQYYEEEERQRGNFPDRFSGHQFPNYSSELNVNALLLGDSALYLCASSLETEPYGYTFGSGTRLTVV.

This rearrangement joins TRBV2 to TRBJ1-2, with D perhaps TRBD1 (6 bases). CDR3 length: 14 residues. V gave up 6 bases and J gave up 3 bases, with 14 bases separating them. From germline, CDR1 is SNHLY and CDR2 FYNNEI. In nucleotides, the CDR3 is TGTGCCAGCAGCCCCTTTCAGGGGTACTATGGCTACACCTTC. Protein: CASSPFQGYYGYTF. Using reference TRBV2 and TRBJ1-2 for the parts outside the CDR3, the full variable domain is EPEVTQTPSHQVTQMGQEVILRCVPISNHLYFYWYRQILGQKVEFLVSFYNNEISEKSEIFDDQFSVERPDGSNFTLKIRSTKLEDSAMYFCASSPFQGYYGYTFGSGTRLTVV.

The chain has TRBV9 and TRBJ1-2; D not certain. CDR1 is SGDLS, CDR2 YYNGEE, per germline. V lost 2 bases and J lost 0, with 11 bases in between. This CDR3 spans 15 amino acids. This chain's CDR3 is CASSVWTTPNYGYTF. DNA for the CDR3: TGTGCCAGCAGCGTCTGGACTACACCTAACTATGGCTACACCTTC. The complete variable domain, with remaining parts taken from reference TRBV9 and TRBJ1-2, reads DSGVTQTPKHLITATGQRVTLRCSPRSGDLSVYWYQQSLDQGLQFLIQYYNGEERAKGNILERFSAQQFPDLHSELNLSSLELGDSALYFCASSVWTTPNYGYTFGSGTRLTVV.

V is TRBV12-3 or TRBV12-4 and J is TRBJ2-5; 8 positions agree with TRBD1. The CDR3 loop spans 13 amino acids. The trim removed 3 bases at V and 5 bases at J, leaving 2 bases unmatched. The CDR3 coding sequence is TGTGCCAGCAGTTTCAGGGGGCGGGAGACCCAGTACTTC. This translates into CASSFRGRETQYF.

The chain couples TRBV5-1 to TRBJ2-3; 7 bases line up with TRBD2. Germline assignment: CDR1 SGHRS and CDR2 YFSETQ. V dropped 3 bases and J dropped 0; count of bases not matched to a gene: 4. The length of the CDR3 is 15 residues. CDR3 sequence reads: CASSSSSGSTDTQYF. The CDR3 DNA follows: TGCGCCAGCAGCTCCTCTAGCGGAAGCACAGATACGCAGTATTTT.

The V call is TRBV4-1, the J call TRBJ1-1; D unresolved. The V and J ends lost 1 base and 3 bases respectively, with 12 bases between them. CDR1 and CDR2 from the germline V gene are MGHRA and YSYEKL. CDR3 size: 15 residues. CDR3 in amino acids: CASSQVGEVYTEAFF. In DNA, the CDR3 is TGCGCCAGCAGCCAAGTCGGGGAAGTTTACACTGAAGCTTTCTTT.

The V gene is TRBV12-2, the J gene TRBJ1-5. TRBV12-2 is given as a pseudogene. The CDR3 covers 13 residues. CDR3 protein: CASRLVRGQPQHF. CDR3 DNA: TGTGCAAGTCGCTTAGTACGAGGGCAGCCCCAGCATTTT.

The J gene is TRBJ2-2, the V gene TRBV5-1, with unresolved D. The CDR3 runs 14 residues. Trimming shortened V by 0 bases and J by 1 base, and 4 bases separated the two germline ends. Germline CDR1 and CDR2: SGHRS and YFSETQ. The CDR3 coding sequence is TGCGCCAGCAGCTTGGTCTTGAACACCGGGGAGCTGTTTTTT. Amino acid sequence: CASSLVLNTGELFF. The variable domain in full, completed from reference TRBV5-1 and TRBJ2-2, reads KAGVTQTPRYLIKTRGQQVTLSCSPISGHRSVSWYQQTPGQGLQFLFEYFSETQRNKGNFPGRFSGRQFSNSRSEMNVSTLELGDSALYLCASSLVLNTGELFFGEGSRLTVL.

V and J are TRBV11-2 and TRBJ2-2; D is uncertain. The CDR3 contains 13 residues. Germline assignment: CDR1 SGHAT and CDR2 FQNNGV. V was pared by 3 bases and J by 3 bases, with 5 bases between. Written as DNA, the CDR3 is TGTGCCAGCAGCTTGACTGACACCGGGGAGCTGTTTTTT. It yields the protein CASSLTDTGELFF.

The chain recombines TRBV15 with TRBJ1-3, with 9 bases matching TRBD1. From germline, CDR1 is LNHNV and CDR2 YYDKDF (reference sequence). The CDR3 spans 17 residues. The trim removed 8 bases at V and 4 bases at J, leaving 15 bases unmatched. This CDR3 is CATSSLPGQGSGNTIYF. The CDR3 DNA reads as TGTGCCACCTCTTCCCTACCGGGACAGGGTTCCGGAAACACCATATATTTT.